A selection of T cell receptor beta chains follows, all from one sample in a study of graft-versus-host responses after intestinal transplantation. Only in-frame clones appear in the TCRdb table, and some are missing; sequencing was by immunoSEQ multiplex PCR. The sample carries 4,100 or so clones, about 87% recorded once. Sample: ileum tissue, taken 105 days after intestinal transplantation. The receptor source for this set is a human patient who received an intestinal transplant, so some T cells may come from the graft donor. CDR3s include the opening cysteine and the closing phenylalanine or tryptophan. A D gene is named only where the DNA matches it firmly. Only part of the rows carry a size: once, few, many, or a class if the clone is expanded.

- | TRBJ1-2 | TRBV5-1 | - | TGCGCCAGCAGCTTTTCCCCAGGGAACTATGGCTACACCTTC | CASSFSPGNYGYTF
few | TRBJ2-2 | TRBV30 | TRBD1 | TGTGCCTGGAGTGTACAGGGGGCCACCGGGGAGCTGTTTTTT | CAWSVQGATGELFF
- | TRBJ1-1 | TRBV11-2 | - | TGTGCCAGCAGCTTAGCGGGGGATCTCACTGAAGCTTTCTTT | CASSLAGDLTEAFF
once | TRBJ2-7 | TRBV21-1 | - | TGTGCCAGCAGCAAAGGACTAGCGGGAGCCGAGCAGTACTTC | CASSKGLAGAEQYF
once | TRBJ2-7 | TRBV6-5 | TRBD1 | TGTGCCAGCAGTTACTTCTTTGGGACAGCTTCCTACGAGCAGTACTTC | CASSYFFGTASYEQYF
- | TRBJ1-6 | TRBV2 | TRBD1 | TGTGCCAGCAGTGACCTTGGGACAGGGACCTCACCCCTCCACTTT | CASSDLGTGTSPLHF
- | TRBJ1-3 | TRBV2 | - | TGTGCCAGAAAAGTATTTGGAAACACCATATATTTT | CARKVFGNTIYF
- | TRBJ2-3 | TRBV6-1 | - | TGTGCCAGCAGTGAATGGGGCACAGATACGCAGTATTTT | CASSEWGTDTQYF
- | TRBJ1-1 | TRBV6-4 | - | TGTGCCAGCAGTGCCCAGTTGAACACTGAAGCTTTCTTT | CASSAQLNTEAFF
- | TRBJ1-2 | TRBV5-5 | - | TGTGCCAGCAGCTTGGGGAGGGGCCTCTTTTATGGCTACACCTTC | CASSLGRGLFYGYTF
- | TRBJ1-6 | TRBV25-1 | TRBD1 | TGTGCCAGCAGTGCCCTAAACGGTGGACAGGGGAAATCACCCCTCCACTTT | CASSALNGGQGKSPLHF
- | TRBJ2-5 | TRBV11-2 | - | TGTGCCAGCAGCTTAGGGGGCTTCAGGCAAGAGACCCAGTACTTC | CASSLGGFRQETQYF
- | TRBJ2-1 | TRBV7-6 | - | TGTGCCAGCAGCCTGAGACCCTGGACCTACAATGAGCAGTTCTTC | CASSLRPWTYNEQFF
- | TRBJ2-7 | TRBV5-1 | - | TGCGCCAGCAAATCACGTCAGGGCTCCTACGAGCAGTACTTC | CASKSRQGSYEQYF
- | TRBJ2-3 | TRBV7-9 | TRBD2 | TGTGCCAGCAGCCCGGTGACTAGCCGTCCAGATACGCAGTATTTT | CASSPVTSRPDTQYF
few | TRBJ1-3 | TRBV5-5 | TRBD1 | TGTGCCAGCAGACAGGGGGCTGGAAACACCATATATTTT | CASRQGAGNTIYF
- | TRBJ2-1 | TRBV19 | - | TGTGCCAGTAGTATTTCATTGGGTTACAATGAGCAGTTCTTC | CASSISLGYNEQFF
- | TRBJ1-5 | TRBV28 | - | TGTGCCAGCAGTTTCCCAGGGGTCCATAGCAATCAGCCCCAGCATTTT | CASSFPGVHSNQPQHF
- | TRBJ1-6 | TRBV27 | - | TGTGCCAGCAGTTTATATCTACAGGCCTATAATTCACCCCTCCACTTT | CASSLYLQAYNSPLHF
- | TRBJ1-4 | TRBV6-1 | - | TGTGCCAGCAGGGAATCCCTTGGGACGCCCGGCTCCGACCCAACTAATGAAAAACTGTTTTTT | CASRESLGTPGSDPTNEKLFF
- | TRBJ1-1 | TRBV6-5 | TRBD1 | TGTGCCAGCAGGCTACAGGGGGGGAACACTGAAGCTTTCTTT | CASRLQGGNTEAFF
- | TRBJ2-3 | TRBV28 | - | TGTGCCAGCAGCCTGACCAGGGTTCCCACAGATACGCAGTATTTT | CASSLTRVPTDTQYF
- | TRBJ2-1 | TRBV27 | TRBD2 | TGTGCCAGCAGTCCCGGGACTAGCGGGAGCGGAGACTACAATGAGCAGTTCTTC | CASSPGTSGSGDYNEQFF
- | TRBJ2-5 | TRBV11-2 | - | TGTGCCAGCAGCTCGACAGGAGAGACCCAGTACTTC | CASSSTGETQYF
few | TRBJ2-1 | TRBV13 | - | TGTGCCAGCAGCTTAGGGTACAATGAGCAGTTCTTC | CASSLGYNEQFF
- | TRBJ2-2 | TRBV4-1 | - | TGCGCCAGCAGCCCTTACACAGGGACCGGGGAGCTGTTTTTT | CASSPYTGTGELFF
- | TRBJ2-7 | TRBV5-1 | TRBD2 | TGCGCCAGCAGCTTGGAGGCGCGGGGGGCCTACGAGCAGTACTTC | CASSLEARGAYEQYF
- | TRBJ1-1 | TRBV27 | - | TGTGCCAGCAGTTCGCATAACAGGAGGAACACTGAAGCTTTCTTT | CASSSHNRRNTEAFF
- | TRBJ1-2 | TRBV4-1 | - | TGCGCCAGCAGCGGGCCTCGAGAAATGGGGGATGGCTACACCTTC | CASSGPREMGDGYTF
- | TRBJ2-7 | TRBV5-1 | - | TGCGCCAGCAGGCCCCCCGGTGGGGCCTACGAGCAGTACTTC | CASRPPGGAYEQYF
- | TRBJ1-4 | TRBV5-1 | - | TGCGCCAGCAGCTTGCAAGGGGGGAATGAAAAACTGTTTTTT | CASSLQGGNEKLFF
- | TRBJ2-3 | TRBV21-1 | - | TGTGCCAGCAGCAAAGCCCCGGGACTTTACACAGATACGCAGTATTTT | CASSKAPGLYTDTQYF
- | TRBJ1-5 | TRBV7-9 | TRBD1 | TGTGCCAGCAGCTTAGGGACAGGGGTCGGTCAGCCCCAGCATTTT | CASSLGTGVGQPQHF
- | TRBJ1-3 | TRBV21-1 | - | TGTGCCAGCAGCAAACGGGACGGAAACACCATATATTTT | CASSKRDGNTIYF
- | TRBJ2-7 | TRBV30 | TRBD2 | TGTGCCTGGACTAGCGGCTCCTACGAGCAGTACTTC | CAWTSGSYEQYF
- | TRBJ2-3 | TRBV6-9 | - | TGTGCCAGCAGTTACAACAGGGGAGGAGATACGCAGTATTTT | CASSYNRGGDTQYF
- | TRBJ2-1 | TRBV6-5 | TRBD1 | TGTGCCAGCAACAGGGGTGGGAATGAGCAGTTCTTC | CASNRGGNEQFF
once | TRBJ2-7 | TRBV18 | TRBD1 | TGTGCCAGCTCACCAGCTTGGCGGACAGGGTTCTACGAGCAGTACTTC | CASSPAWRTGFYEQYF
- | TRBJ1-3 | TRBV4-3 | TRBD1 | TGCGCCAGCAGCCAAAAAAAGGGACAGGGCTCTGGAAACACCATATATTTT | CASSQKKGQGSGNTIYF